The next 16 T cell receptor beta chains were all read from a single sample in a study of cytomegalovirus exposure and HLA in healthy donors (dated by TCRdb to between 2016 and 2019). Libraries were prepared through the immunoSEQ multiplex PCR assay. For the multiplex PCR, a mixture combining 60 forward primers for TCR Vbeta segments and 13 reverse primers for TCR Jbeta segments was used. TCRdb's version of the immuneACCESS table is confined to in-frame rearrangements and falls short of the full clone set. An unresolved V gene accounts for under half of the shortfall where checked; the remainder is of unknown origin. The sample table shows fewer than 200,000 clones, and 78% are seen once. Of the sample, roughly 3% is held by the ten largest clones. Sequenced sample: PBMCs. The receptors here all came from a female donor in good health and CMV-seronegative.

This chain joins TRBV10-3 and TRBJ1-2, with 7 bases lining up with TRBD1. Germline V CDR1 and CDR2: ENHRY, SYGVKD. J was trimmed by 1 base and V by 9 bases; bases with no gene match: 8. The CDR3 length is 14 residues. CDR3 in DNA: TGTGCCATTCAGACAGGGCCGTTTAACTATGGCTACACCTTC. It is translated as CAIQTGPFNYGYTF.

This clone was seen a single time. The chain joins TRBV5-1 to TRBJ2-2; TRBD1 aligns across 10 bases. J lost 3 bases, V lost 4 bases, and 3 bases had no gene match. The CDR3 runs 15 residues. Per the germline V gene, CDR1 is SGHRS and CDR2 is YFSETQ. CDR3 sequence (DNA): TGCGCCAGCAGCGGCGGGACAGGGGACACCGGGGAGCTGTTTTTT. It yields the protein CASSGGTGDTGELFF.

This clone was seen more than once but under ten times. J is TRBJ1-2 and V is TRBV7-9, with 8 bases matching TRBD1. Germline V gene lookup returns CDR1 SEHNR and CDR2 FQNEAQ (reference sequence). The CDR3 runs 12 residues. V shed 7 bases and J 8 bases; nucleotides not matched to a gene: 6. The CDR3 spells CASNLGQEGYTF. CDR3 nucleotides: TGTGCCAGCAACCTGGGACAGGAGGGCTACACCTTC.

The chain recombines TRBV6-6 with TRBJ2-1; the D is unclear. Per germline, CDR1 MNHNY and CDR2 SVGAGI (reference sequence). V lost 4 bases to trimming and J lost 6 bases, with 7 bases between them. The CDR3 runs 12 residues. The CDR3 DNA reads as TGTGCCAGCAGTTCCCACGGCAATGAGCAGTTCTTC. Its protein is CASSSHGNEQFF.

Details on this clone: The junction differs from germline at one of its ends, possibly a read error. CDR3 nucleotide sequence: TGTTCCAGCAGCCCGGACAGGGGTGAAAAACTGTTTTTT. Protein: CSSSPDRGEKLFF. The rearrangement links TRBV7-9 to TRBJ1-4, with 9 positions matching TRBD1. The CDR3 is made up of 13 amino acids. The germline V gene encodes CDR1 SEHNR and CDR2 FQNEAQ (reference sequence). The full variable domain, with the rest looked up from reference TRBV7-9 and TRBJ1-4, is DTGVSQNPRHKITKRGQNVTFRCDPISEHNRLYWYRQTLGQGPEFLTYFQNEAQLEKSRLLSDRFSAERPKGSFSTLEIQRTEQGDSAMYLCSSSPDRGEKLFFGSGTQLSVL.

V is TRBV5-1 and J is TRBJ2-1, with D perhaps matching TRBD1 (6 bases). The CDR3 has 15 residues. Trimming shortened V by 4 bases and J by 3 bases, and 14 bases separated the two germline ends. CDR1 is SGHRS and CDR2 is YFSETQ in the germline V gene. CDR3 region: CASSLRGVGYNEQFF. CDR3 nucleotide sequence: TGCGCCAGCAGCCTCAGGGGCGTGGGCTACAATGAGCAGTTCTTC.

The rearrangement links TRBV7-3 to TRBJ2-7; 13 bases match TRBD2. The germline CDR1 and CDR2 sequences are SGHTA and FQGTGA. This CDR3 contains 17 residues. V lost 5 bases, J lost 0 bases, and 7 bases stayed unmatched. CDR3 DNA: TGTGCCAGCAGCCCAAGACTAGCGGGAGGACCCTCCTACGAGCAGTACTTC. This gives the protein CASSPRLAGGPSYEQYF.

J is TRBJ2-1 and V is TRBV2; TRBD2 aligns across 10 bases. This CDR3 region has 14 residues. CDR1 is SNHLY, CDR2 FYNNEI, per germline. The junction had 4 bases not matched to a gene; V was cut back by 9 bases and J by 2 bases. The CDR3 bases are TGTGCCAGTCTAGCGGGGGACCCCTACAATGAGCAGTTCTTC. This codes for CASLAGDPYNEQFF.

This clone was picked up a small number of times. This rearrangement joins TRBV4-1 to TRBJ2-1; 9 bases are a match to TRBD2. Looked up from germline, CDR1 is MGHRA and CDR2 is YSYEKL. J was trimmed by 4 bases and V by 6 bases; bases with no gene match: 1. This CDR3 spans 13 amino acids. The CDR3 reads CASSAGGYNEQFF. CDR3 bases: TGCGCCAGCAGTGCGGGGGGGTACAATGAGCAGTTCTTC.

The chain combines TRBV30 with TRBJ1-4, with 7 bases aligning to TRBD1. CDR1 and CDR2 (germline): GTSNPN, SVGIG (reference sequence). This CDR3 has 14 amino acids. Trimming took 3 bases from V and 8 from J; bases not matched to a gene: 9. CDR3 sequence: CAWRETGRWEKLFF. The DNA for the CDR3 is TGTGCCTGGAGAGAGACAGGGCGGTGGGAAAAACTGTTTTTT.

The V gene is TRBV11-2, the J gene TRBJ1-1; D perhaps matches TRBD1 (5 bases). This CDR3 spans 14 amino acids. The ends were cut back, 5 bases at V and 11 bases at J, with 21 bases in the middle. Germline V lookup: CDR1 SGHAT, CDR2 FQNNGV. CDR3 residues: CASSHDGGVLRAFF. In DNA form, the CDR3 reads TGTGCCAGCAGCCACGACGGGGGGGTTTTGCGGGCTTTCTTT.

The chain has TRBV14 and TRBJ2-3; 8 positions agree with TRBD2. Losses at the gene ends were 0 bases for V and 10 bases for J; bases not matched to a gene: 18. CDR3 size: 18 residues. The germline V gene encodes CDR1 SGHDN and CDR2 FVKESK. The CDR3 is CASSQDRSFKWRGVAQYF. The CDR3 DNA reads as TGTGCCAGCAGCCAAGATAGGTCGTTCAAATGGCGGGGGGTCGCGCAGTATTTT.

DNA for the CDR3: TGCGCCAGCAGCCAAGTGGGGACAGGGTTTGGCGGGGAGCTGTTTTTT. This sequence encodes CASSQVGTGFGGELFF. This chain connects TRBV4-3 to TRBJ2-2; 9 bases match TRBD1. Germline values: CDR1 LGHNA, CDR2 YSLEER. There are 16 residues in the CDR3. V lost 1 base and J lost 7; bases outside the gene matches: 7.

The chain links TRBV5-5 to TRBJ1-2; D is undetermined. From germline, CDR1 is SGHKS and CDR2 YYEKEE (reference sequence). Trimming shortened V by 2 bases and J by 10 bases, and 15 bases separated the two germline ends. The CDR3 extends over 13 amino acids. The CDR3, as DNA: TGTGCCAGCAGCTTAGACGACAACACGATCTACACCTTC. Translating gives CASSLDDNTIYTF.

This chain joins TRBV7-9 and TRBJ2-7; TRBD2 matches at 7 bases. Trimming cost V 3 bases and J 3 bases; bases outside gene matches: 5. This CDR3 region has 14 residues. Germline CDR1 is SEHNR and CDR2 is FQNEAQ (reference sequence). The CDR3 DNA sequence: TGTGCCAGCAGCTTGCTAGCGGACCACTACGAGCAGTACTTC. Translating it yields CASSLLADHYEQYF.

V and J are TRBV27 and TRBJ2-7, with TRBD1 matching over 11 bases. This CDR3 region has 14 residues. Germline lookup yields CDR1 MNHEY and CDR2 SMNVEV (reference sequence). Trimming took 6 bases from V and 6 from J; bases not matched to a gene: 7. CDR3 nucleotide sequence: TGTGCCAGCAGGCGAAGGACAGGGGGCGTCGAGCAGTACTTC. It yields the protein CASRRRTGGVEQYF.